The 19 T cell receptor beta chains below were found in one sample sequenced in a study of preoperative IRX-2 immunotherapy in early breast cancer (dated by TCRdb to between 2017 and 2020). The library was produced with the immunoSEQ multiplex PCR assay. The clones in this table, taken by TCRdb from immuneACCESS, are in-frame only. Not every clone is retained; where verified, under half of the shortfall comes from an unresolved V gene, and the cause of the rest is unknown. The sample has 20,000 to 30,000 clones on record, about 68% of them singletons. Approximately 6.6% of the sample rests with the top ten. The sample's treatment or condition label is to be understood as: preoperative locoregional IRX-2 cytokine immunotherapy. The sequences come from lymph node tissue, collected after IRX-2 immunotherapy. These TCRs come from a human donor with breast cancer.

The chain carries TRBV19 and TRBJ2-7; 11 bases match TRBD1. After removal of 7 bases from V and 6 bases from J, the junction contained 14 bases not matched to a gene. The CDR3 has 16 amino acids. The V gene's germline CDR1 is LNHDA and CDR2 SQIVND (reference sequence). The CDR3 sequence: CASKSIGRDRGGEQYF. Here the CDR3 DNA reads TGTGCCAGTAAATCGATAGGCCGGGACAGGGGGGGCGAGCAGTACTTC.

The gene calls are TRBV7-2 and TRBJ2-3; 7 nucleotides align to TRBD2. V lost 3 bases and J lost 8; bases outside the gene matches: 14. The CDR3 is 16 amino acids. The germline CDR1 and CDR2 sequences are SGHTA and FQGNSA. The CDR3 spells CASSLMVGGRVGTQYF. The CDR3 bases are TGTGCCAGCAGCTTGATGGTCGGCGGGAGAGTCGGTACGCAGTATTTT.

The chain recombines TRBV19 with TRBJ2-3, with D possibly TRBD1 on 6 matching bases. The V gene lost 4 bases and the J gene lost 0 bases, with 11 bases spanning the gap. The CDR3 consists of 15 residues. Germline V CDR1 and CDR2: LNHDA, SQIVND (reference sequence). In nucleotides, the CDR3 is TGTGCCAGTAGTACTGGGACATCTAGCACAGATACGCAGTATTTT. Its protein is CASSTGTSSTDTQYF.

The rearrangement uses TRBV11-3 and TRBJ2-7; a weak D match, TRBD1 (6 bases). The V end lost 3 bases, the J end lost 5 bases, and 14 bases lay between the germline ends. CDR3 length: 14 amino acids. Looked up from germline, CDR1 is SGHNT and CDR2 is YENEEA. As DNA, the CDR3 is TGTGCCAGCAGCTTGTGGCAGGGGAACCACGAGCAGTACTTC. It is translated as CASSLWQGNHEQYF.

This clone was seen just once. The chain is built from TRBV6-8 and TRBJ2-3, with 9 bases fitting TRBD2. CDR1 is MNHGY, CDR2 SAAAGT, per germline. The CDR3 has 16 residues. V was pared by 2 bases and J by 7 bases, with 10 bases of the junction left unmatched. CDR3 DNA: TGTGCCAGCAGTTACGGATCGAGCGGGAGGACAAATACGCAGTATTTT. It yields the protein CASSYGSSGRTNTQYF.

The genes are TRBV11-3 and TRBJ2-7, with D unresolved. V dropped 4 bases and J dropped 5 bases, with 15 bases sitting between them. The germline gives CDR1 SGHNT, CDR2 YENEEA. The CDR3 has 14 residues. CDR3 DNA sequence: TGTGCCAGCAGCTCCACGATTGGGGTCCACGAGCAGTACTTC. Encoded protein: CASSSTIGVHEQYF.

The rearrangement joins TRBV11-3 to TRBJ1-5; 8 bases agree with TRBD1. The CDR3 spans 17 residues. With V trimmed by 0 bases and J by 7 bases, 11 bases remained unmatched. Germline V CDR1 and CDR2: SGHNT, YENEEA. The CDR3 bases are TGTGCCAGCAGCTTAGAGTCAGGGGGCGCCTACAGACAGCCCCAGCATTTT. Encoded protein: CASSLESGGAYRQPQHF.

This chain connects TRBV6-8 to TRBJ2-2, with 9 bases aligning to TRBD2. The V segment lost 5 bases and the J segment 2 bases; nucleotides outside the gene matches: 3. The germline V gene has CDR1 MNHGY and CDR2 SAAAGT. CDR3 length: 15 residues. The CDR3 reads CASSKTSGNTGELFF. The CDR3 DNA reads TGTGCCAGCAGTAAGACTAGCGGAAACACCGGGGAGCTGTTTTTT.

This clone was detected a few times. V usage is TRBV6-8 and J usage is TRBJ2-3; D uncertain. Germline V gene lookup returns CDR1 MNHGY and CDR2 SAAAGT. The CDR3 has 17 amino acids. The germline V and J ends were trimmed by 1 base and 2 bases, with 16 bases remaining between them. CDR3 sequence (DNA): TGTGCCAGCAGTTACTACCGGCTAGAGCTCCTCACAGATACGCAGTATTTT. Translation: CASSYYRLELLTDTQYF.

This clone was observed a few times. The chain employs TRBV6-8 and TRBJ1-1; no definite D call. V lost 0 bases and J lost 7, with 12 bases in between. Germline CDR1 MNHGY, CDR2 SAAAGT. The CDR3 runs 14 residues. CDR3 sequence reads: CASSYSKRAGEAFF. CDR3 sequence (DNA): TGTGCCAGCAGTTACTCGAAACGGGCCGGTGAAGCTTTCTTT.

The chain couples TRBV14 to TRBJ2-7, with D possibly being TRBD1 (5 bases). Germline CDR1 is SGHDN and CDR2 is FVKESK. The CDR3 length is 12 residues. Trimming cost V 4 bases and J 4 bases, with 8 bases left between them. For the CDR3, the DNA is TGTGCCAGCAGCCCAGACAGATACGAGCAGTACTTC. Translated: CASSPDRYEQYF.

This sequence joins TRBV19 and TRBJ1-5; 8 nucleotides agree with TRBD1. Unmatched junction bases numbered 4, after V lost 7 bases and J lost 5 bases. The CDR3 spans 13 residues. Germline V gene lookup returns CDR1 LNHDA and CDR2 SQIVND (reference sequence). CDR3 sequence (DNA): TGTGCCAGTACCATACAGGGGGATCAGCCCCAGCATTTT. It specifies CASTIQGDQPQHF.

This clone appeared a single time. The CDR3 loop is CAWSVLHRAYGYTF. CDR3 DNA: TGTGCCTGGAGTGTATTGCACAGGGCCTATGGCTACACCTTC. This sequence joins TRBV30 and TRBJ1-2; perhaps TRBD1 as D (6 bases). Germline V gene sequence: CDR1 GTSNPN, CDR2 SVGIG (reference sequence). The V end was cut by 0 bases, the J end by 4 bases, with 12 bases between. The CDR3 has 14 residues.

V is TRBV12-5 and J is TRBJ2-1; TRBD2 aligns across 9 bases. The CDR3 loop spans 13 amino acids. From germline, CDR1 is LGHNT and CDR2 FRNRAP. CDR3 in DNA: TGTGCCAGCTTCTTAGCGGGAGTCAATGAGCAGTTCTTC. Encoded protein: CASFLAGVNEQFF.

The chain uses TRBV19 and TRBJ2-1; D might be TRBD2 (5 bases). The CDR3 length is 15 residues. Per germline, CDR1 LNHDA and CDR2 SQIVND (reference sequence). The ends were cut back, 4 bases at V and 2 bases at J, with 12 bases in the middle. CDR3 nucleotides: TGTGCCAGTAGTAAGGCAGCGGTAGCCTACAATGAGCAGTTCTTC. The encoded protein is CASSKAAVAYNEQFF. The entire variable domain, with the rest obtained from reference TRBV19 and TRBJ2-1, is as follows: DGGITQSPKYLFRKEGQNVTLSCEQNLNHDAMYWYRQDPGQGLRLIYYSQIVNDFQKGDIAEGYSVSREKKESFPLTVTSAQKNPTAFYLCASSKAAVAYNEQFFGPGTRLTVL.

V and J are TRBV28 and TRBJ2-1; 9 bases agree with TRBD2. This CDR3 comprises 14 residues. Unmatched junction bases numbered 7, after V lost 6 bases and J lost 7 bases. Per the germline V gene, CDR1 is MDHEN and CDR2 is SYDVKM. CDR3 amino acids: CASRSSGKVNEQFF. CDR3 nucleotides: TGTGCCAGCAGATCTAGCGGGAAAGTGAATGAGCAGTTCTTC.

The V and J genes are TRBV30 and TRBJ1-4; a possible D gene is TRBD1 (6 bases). Trimming removed 7 bases from V and 2 bases from J, with 14 bases in between. CDR1 and CDR2 from the germline V gene are GTSNPN and SVGIG (reference sequence). The CDR3 totals 14 residues. CDR3 region: CAYLQGSTNEKLFF. For the CDR3, the DNA is TGTGCCTACCTACAGGGAAGCACTAATGAAAAACTGTTTTTT.

The chain employs TRBV29-1 and TRBJ2-1, with D maybe TRBD2 (6 bases). The CDR3 consists of 13 residues. V dropped 6 bases and J dropped 3 bases, with 12 bases sitting between them. Germline values: CDR1 SQVTM, CDR2 ANQGSEA. The CDR3 DNA reads as TGCAGCGTCGACTCTAGCGTCTACAATGAGCAGTTCTTC. Its translation: CSVDSSVYNEQFF.

The chain is built from TRBV19 and TRBJ1-3; possible D gene TRBD1, 5 bases. Germline loops: CDR1 LNHDA, CDR2 SQIVND (reference sequence). This CDR3 spans 15 amino acids. V was pared by 3 bases and J by 3 bases, with 12 bases between. CDR3 protein: CASSIGGPVGNTIYF. The CDR3 DNA sequence: TGTGCCAGTAGTATCGGGGGTCCGGTTGGAAACACCATATATTTT.